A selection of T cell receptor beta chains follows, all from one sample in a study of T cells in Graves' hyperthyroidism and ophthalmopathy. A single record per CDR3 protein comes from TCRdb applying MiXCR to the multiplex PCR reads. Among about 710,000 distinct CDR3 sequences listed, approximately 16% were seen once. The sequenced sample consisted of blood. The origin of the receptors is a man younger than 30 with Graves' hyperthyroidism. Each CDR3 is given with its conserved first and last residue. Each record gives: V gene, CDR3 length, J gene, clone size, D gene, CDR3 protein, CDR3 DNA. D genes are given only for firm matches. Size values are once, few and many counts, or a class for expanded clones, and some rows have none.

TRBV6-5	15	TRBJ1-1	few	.	CASSYSLTDNTEAFF	TGTGCCAGCAGTTACTCTTTGACGGACAACACTGAAGCTTTCTTT
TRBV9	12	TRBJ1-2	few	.	CASSDRRYGYTF	TGTGCCAGCAGCGATCGAAGATATGGCTACACCTTC
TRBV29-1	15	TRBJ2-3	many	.	CSVPRITSSTDTQYF	TGCAGCGTTCCTAGGATCACCTCTAGCACAGATACGCAGTATTTT
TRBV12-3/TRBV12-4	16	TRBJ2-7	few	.	CASGGPPGLGSYEQYF	TGTGCCAGCGGGGGACCTCCGGGACTTGGCTCCTACGAGCAGTACTTC
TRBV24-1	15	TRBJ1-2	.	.	CATSDFDEPLSGYTF	TGTGCCACCAGTGATTTCGACGAGCCGCTTAGTGGCTACACCTTC
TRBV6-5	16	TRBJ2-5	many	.	CASSYSYVRRHETQYF	TGTGCCAGCAGTTACTCTTATGTTCGTAGACATGAGACCCAGTACTTC
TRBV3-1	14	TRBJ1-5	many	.	CASSPDSRRQPQHF	TGTGCCAGCAGCCCTGACAGCCGCCGGCAGCCCCAGCATTTT
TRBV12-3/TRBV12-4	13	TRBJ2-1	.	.	CASSPFLSYEQFF	TGTGCCAGCAGTCCGTTCTTATCCTATGAGCAGTTCTTC
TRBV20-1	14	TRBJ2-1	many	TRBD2	CSARVSLAGDEQFF	TGCAGTGCTAGAGTGAGCCTAGCGGGAGATGAGCAGTTCTTC
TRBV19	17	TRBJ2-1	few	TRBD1	CASSIDLRDRGYNEQFF	TGTGCCAGTAGTATAGACTTGCGGGACAGGGGTTACAATGAGCAGTTCTTC
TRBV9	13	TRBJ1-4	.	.	CASSARLEEKLFF	TGTGCCAGCAGCGCACGACTTGAGGAAAAACTGTTTTTT
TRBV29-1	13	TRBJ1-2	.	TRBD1	CSVEADRAYGYTF	TGCAGCGTTGAAGCGGACAGGGCCTATGGCTACACCTTC
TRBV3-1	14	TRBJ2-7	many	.	CASSQPSVFGEQYF	TGTGCCAGCAGCCAACCGTCCGTTTTCGGGGAGCAGTACTTC
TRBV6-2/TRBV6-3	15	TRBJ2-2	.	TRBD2	CASSYEGLNTGELFF	TGTGCCAGCAGTTACGAGGGACTAAACACCGGGGAGCTGTTTTTT
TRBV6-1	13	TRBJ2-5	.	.	CASSPTQGETQYF	TGTGCCAGCAGTCCTACACAGGGCGAGACCCAGTACTTC
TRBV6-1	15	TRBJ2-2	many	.	CASTERAANTGELFF	TGTGCCAGCACGGAGCGGGCCGCGAACACCGGGGAGCTGTTTTTT
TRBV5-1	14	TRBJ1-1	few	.	CASSLAGGHTEAFF	TGCGCCAGCAGCTTGGCCGGGGGGCACACTGAAGCTTTCTTT
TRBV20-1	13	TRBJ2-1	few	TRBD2	CSALLAGQNEQFF	TGCAGTGCTTTACTAGCGGGACAAAATGAGCAGTTCTTC
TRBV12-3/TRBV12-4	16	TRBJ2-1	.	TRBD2	CASRPFPGGGGDEQFF	TGTGCCAGCAGACCCTTTCCGGGAGGGGGGGGCGATGAGCAGTTCTTC
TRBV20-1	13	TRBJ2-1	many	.	CSARGEWINEQFF	TGCAGTGCGAGAGGGGAATGGATCAATGAGCAGTTCTTC
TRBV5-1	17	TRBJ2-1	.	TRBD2	CASSLGLAGGPNNEQFF	TGCGCCAGCAGCCTAGGACTAGCGGGAGGGCCGAACAATGAGCAGTTCTTC
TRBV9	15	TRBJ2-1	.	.	CASSVAWGSYNEQFF	TGTGCCAGCAGCGTAGCTTGGGGCTCCTACAATGAGCAGTTCTTC
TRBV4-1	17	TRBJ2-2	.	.	CASTSGAPAGNTGELFF	TGCGCCAGCACATCGGGGGCTCCGGCGGGGAACACCGGGGAGCTGTTTTTT
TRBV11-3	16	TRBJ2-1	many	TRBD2	CASSRSRAGGGNEQFF	TGTGCCAGCAGCCGGAGTAGGGCGGGAGGTGGTAATGAGCAGTTCTTC
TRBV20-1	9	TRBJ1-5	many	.	CSANQPQHF	TGCAGTGCTAACCAGCCCCAGCATTTT
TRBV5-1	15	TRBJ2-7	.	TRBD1	CASSLGDRAYNEQYF	TGCGCCAGCAGCTTGGGGGACAGGGCTTACAATGAGCAGTACTTC
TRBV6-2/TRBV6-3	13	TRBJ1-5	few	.	CASRGTNNQPQHF	TGTGCCAGCAGAGGGACAAACAATCAGCCCCAGCATTTT
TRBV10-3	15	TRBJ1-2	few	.	CAISEEQDANYGYTF	TGTGCCATCAGTGAAGAACAGGATGCTAACTATGGCTACACCTTC
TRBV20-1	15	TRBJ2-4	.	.	CSARETGRTKNIQYF	TGCAGTGCTAGGGAAACAGGGAGGACCAAAAACATTCAGTACTTC
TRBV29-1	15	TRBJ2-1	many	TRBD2	CSVVPLAGDYNEQFF	TGCAGCGTGGTCCCCCTAGCGGGAGATTACAATGAGCAGTTCTTC
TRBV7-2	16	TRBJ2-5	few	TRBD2	CASSSPLAGGAETQYF	TGTGCCAGCAGCTCCCCACTAGCGGGAGGCGCAGAGACCCAGTACTTC
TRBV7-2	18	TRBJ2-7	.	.	CASSFNPLAAGPSYEQYF	TGTGCCAGCAGCTTTAATCCCCTGGCGGCGGGACCCTCCTACGAGCAGTACTTC
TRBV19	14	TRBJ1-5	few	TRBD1	CASSPQGFGQPQHF	TGTGCCAGTAGTCCACAGGGGTTCGGCCAGCCCCAGCATTTT
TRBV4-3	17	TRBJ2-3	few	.	CASSQDSFPGNTDTQYF	TGCGCCAGCAGCCAAGATTCCTTCCCAGGGAATACAGATACGCAGTATTTT
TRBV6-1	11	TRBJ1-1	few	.	CASSERRVAFF	TGTGCCAGCAGTGAAAGGAGGGTTGCTTTCTTT
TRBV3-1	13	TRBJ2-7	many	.	CASSQEGIYEQYF	TGTGCCAGCAGCCAAGAAGGCATCTACGAGCAGTACTTC
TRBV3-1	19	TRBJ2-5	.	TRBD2	CASSQDPPVVAGVYETQYF	TGTGCCAGCAGCCAAGATCCCCCCGTGGTAGCGGGAGTATATGAGACCCAGTACTTC
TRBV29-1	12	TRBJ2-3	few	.	CSVDPSTDTQYF	TGCAGCGTTGACCCTAGCACAGATACGCAGTATTTT
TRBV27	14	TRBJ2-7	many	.	CASSSSGTTYEQYF	TGTGCCAGCAGTTCCTCCGGGACAACCTACGAGCAGTACTTC
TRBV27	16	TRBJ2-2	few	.	CASSFSPGKNTGELFF	TGTGCCAGCAGTTTTTCACCCGGGAAGAACACCGGGGAGCTGTTTTTT
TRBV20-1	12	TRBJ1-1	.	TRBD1	CSAPDRGTEAFF	TGCAGTGCCCCGGACAGGGGCACTGAAGCTTTCTTT
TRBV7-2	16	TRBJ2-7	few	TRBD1	CASSLPRTGSFHEQYF	TGTGCCAGCAGCTTACCTCGGACAGGGTCTTTCCACGAGCAGTACTTC
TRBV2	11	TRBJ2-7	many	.	CASTENYEQYF	TGTGCCAGCACTGAAAACTACGAGCAGTACTTC